Listed below are T cell receptor beta chains from one sample, sequenced in a study of early T cells in non-severe SARS-CoV-2 infection. In TCRdb, the 5' RACE reads were re-called with MiXCR into one record per CDR3 protein. The table records tens of thousands of distinct CDR3 sequences, around 3.3% of them present only once. Source material: whole blood. The receptor source for this set is an adult who was a healthcare worker with PCR-confirmed SARS-CoV-2 infection or an uninfected control (not recorded which). Both conserved end residues are part of each CDR3. The order of the fields is V gene, D gene, J gene, clone size, CDR3 DNA, CDR3 protein. A D gene is named only where the DNA matches it firmly. Not every row has a clone size; where given, it reads once, few, many or a size class.

V gene: TRBV7-9
D gene: NA
J gene: TRBJ2-2
clone size: many
CDR3 DNA: TGTGCCAGCAGCTTAACGGCAGGCGGGACCGGGGAGCTGTTTTTT
CDR3 protein: CASSLTAGGTGELFF

V gene: TRBV20-1
D gene: NA
J gene: TRBJ1-1
clone size: many
CDR3 DNA: TGCAGTGCTGGGATACACCAGGGAACTGAAGCTTTCTTT
CDR3 protein: CSAGIHQGTEAFF

V gene: TRBV11-2
D gene: TRBD1
J gene: TRBJ2-1
clone size: many
CDR3 DNA: TGTGCCAGCAGCTTAGGAGGGGGCAGGTACAATGAGCAGTTCTTC
CDR3 protein: CASSLGGGRYNEQFF

V gene: TRBV11-3
D gene: NA
J gene: TRBJ1-5
clone size: medium-sized
CDR3 DNA: TGTGCCAGCAGCTTCGGGAATCAGCCCCAGCATTTT
CDR3 protein: CASSFGNQPQHF

V gene: TRBV29-1
D gene: TRBD2
J gene: TRBJ2-5
clone size: medium-sized
CDR3 DNA: TGCAGCGCAAAGCGGGGGCGAGAGACCCAGTACTTC
CDR3 protein: CSAKRGRETQYF

V gene: TRBV7-9
D gene: NA
J gene: TRBJ2-5
clone size: NA
CDR3 DNA: TGTGCCAGCAGCGCTGACTCGTCCCGGGGAGAGACCCAGTACTTC
CDR3 protein: CASSADSSRGETQYF

V gene: TRBV4-3
D gene: NA
J gene: TRBJ1-4
clone size: many
CDR3 DNA: TGCGCCAGCAGCCAAGACGGGGCAGGGAGAGAGGAAAAACTGTTTTTT
CDR3 protein: CASSQDGAGREEKLFF

V gene: TRBV5-5
D gene: NA
J gene: TRBJ1-1
clone size: many
CDR3 DNA: TGTGCCAGCAGCTTCTCATTGACTGAAGCTTTCTTT
CDR3 protein: CASSFSLTEAFF

V gene: TRBV5-1
D gene: NA
J gene: TRBJ2-1
clone size: many
CDR3 DNA: TGCGCCAGCAGCTTGGCCTCACAAGGGGCTGGGAATGAGCAGTTCTTC
CDR3 protein: CASSLASQGAGNEQFF

V gene: TRBV12-3/TRBV12-4
D gene: NA
J gene: TRBJ1-2
clone size: many
CDR3 DNA: TGTGCCAGCAGTTTGGCAGACTATGGCTACACCTTC
CDR3 protein: CASSLADYGYTF

V gene: TRBV6-2/TRBV6-3
D gene: TRBD2
J gene: TRBJ2-1
clone size: NA
CDR3 DNA: TGTGCCAGCAGTTACTCGAGAACTAGCGGGAATCCCTCCTACAATGAGCAGTTCTTC
CDR3 protein: CASSYSRTSGNPSYNEQFF

V gene: TRBV5-1
D gene: NA
J gene: TRBJ2-7
clone size: NA
CDR3 DNA: TGCGCCAGCAGGAGGGGATCCCAGGCCTACGAGCAGTACTTC
CDR3 protein: CASRRGSQAYEQYF

V gene: TRBV4-1
D gene: NA
J gene: TRBJ1-6
clone size: many
CDR3 DNA: TGCGCCAGCAGCCAAGGGGGGGCTTCCTACAATTCACCCCTCCACTTT
CDR3 protein: CASSQGGASYNSPLHF

V gene: TRBV11-2
D gene: TRBD1
J gene: TRBJ2-2
clone size: many
CDR3 DNA: TGTGCCAGCAAGGGACAGGGGGCAGTCACCGGGGAGCTGTTTTTT
CDR3 protein: CASKGQGAVTGELFF

V gene: TRBV6-2/TRBV6-3
D gene: TRBD2
J gene: TRBJ2-3
clone size: many
CDR3 DNA: TGTGCCAGCAGCCGTCGGACTAGCGGGACCTCATCTAGCACAGATACGCAGTATTTT
CDR3 protein: CASSRRTSGTSSSTDTQYF

V gene: TRBV7-6
D gene: TRBD2
J gene: TRBJ2-7
clone size: many
CDR3 DNA: TGTGCCAGCAGCTCTCTGAGGACTAGCGGGGACTCCTACGAGCAGTACTTC
CDR3 protein: CASSSLRTSGDSYEQYF

V gene: TRBV18
D gene: TRBD1
J gene: TRBJ2-3
clone size: medium-sized
CDR3 DNA: TGTGCCAGCTCACCAAAGGGGGCCGGTACGCAGTATTTT
CDR3 protein: CASSPKGAGTQYF

V gene: TRBV13
D gene: TRBD1
J gene: TRBJ1-2
clone size: many
CDR3 DNA: TGTGCCAGCAGCTCTAGGACAGGTGGGGGCTACACCTTC
CDR3 protein: CASSSRTGGGYTF

V gene: TRBV6-1
D gene: NA
J gene: TRBJ1-2
clone size: many
CDR3 DNA: TGTGCCAGCAGTACTGGGACGGGAAACTATGGCTACACCTTC
CDR3 protein: CASSTGTGNYGYTF